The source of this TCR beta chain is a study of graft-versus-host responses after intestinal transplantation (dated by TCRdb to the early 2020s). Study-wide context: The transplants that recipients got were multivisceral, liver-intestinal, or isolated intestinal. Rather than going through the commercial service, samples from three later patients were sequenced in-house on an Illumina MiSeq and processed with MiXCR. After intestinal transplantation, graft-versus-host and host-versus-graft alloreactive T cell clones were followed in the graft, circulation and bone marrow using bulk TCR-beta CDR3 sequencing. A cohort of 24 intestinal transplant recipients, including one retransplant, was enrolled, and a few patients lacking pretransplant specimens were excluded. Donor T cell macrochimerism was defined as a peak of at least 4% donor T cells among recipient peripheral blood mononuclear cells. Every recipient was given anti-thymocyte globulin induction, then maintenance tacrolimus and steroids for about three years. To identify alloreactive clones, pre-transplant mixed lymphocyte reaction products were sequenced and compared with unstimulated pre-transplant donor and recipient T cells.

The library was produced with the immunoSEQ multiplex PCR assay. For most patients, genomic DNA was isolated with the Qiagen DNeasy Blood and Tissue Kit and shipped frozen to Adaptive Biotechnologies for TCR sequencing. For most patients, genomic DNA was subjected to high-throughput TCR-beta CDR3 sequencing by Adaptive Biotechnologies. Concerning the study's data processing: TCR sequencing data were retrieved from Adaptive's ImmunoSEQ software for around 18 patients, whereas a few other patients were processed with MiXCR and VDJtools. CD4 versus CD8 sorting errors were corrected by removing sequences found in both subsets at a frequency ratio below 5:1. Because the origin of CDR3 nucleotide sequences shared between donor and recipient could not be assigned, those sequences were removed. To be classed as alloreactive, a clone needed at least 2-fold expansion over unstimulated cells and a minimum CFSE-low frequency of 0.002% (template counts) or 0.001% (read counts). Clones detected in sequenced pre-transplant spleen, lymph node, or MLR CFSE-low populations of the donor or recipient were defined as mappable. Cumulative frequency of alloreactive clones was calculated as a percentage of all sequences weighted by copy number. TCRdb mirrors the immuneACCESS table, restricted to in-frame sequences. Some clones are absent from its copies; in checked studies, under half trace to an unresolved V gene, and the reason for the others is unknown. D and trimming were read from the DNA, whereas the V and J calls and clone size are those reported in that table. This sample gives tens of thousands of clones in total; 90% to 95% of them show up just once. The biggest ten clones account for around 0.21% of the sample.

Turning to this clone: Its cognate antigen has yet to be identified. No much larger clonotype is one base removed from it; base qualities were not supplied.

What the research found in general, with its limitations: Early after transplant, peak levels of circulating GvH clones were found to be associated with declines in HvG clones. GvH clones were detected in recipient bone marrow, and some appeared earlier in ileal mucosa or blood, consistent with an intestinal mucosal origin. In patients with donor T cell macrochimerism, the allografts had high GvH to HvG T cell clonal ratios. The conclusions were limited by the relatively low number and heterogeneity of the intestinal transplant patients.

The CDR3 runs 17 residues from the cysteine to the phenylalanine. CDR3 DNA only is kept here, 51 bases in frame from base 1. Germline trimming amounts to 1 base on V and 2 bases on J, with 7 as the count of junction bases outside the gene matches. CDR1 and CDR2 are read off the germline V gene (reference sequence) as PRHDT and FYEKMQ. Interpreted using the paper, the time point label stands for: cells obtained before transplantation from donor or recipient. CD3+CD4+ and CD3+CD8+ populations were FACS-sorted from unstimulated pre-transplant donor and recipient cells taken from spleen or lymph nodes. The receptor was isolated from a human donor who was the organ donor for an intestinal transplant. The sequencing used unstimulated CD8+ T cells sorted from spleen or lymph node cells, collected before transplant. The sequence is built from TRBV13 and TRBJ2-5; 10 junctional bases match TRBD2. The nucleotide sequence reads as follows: TGTGCCAGCAGCTTAGTTGGTAGCGGGGGGCCTCAAGAGACCCAGTACTTC. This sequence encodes CASSLVGSGGPQETQYF.